The entry below describes one TCR beta chain. As yet, its antigen is unknown. The data stem from a study of blood T cells in healthy people across ages. General study findings and limits: Unsorted PBMCs prevented conclusive naive versus antigen-experienced comparison.

V dropped 6 bases and J dropped 3; count of bases not matched to a gene: 9. There are 14 residues in the CDR3. Germline-derived CDR1 and CDR2 are DFQATT and SNEGSKA (reference sequence). Next came a second PCR, run for about 7 to 11 cycles, which used a sample-barcoded 5' primer along with a J-beta primer mix. TCRdb re-derived calls from the 5' RACE reads in MiXCR, one entry per CDR3 protein. The data contain over 950,000 distinct CDR3 sequences, roughly half of them seen just once; the ten biggest clones take up 20% to 25%. The gene calls are TRBV20-1 and TRBJ2-7; 9 positions agree with TRBD2. The specimen sequenced was blood. This receptor was identified in a woman aged 55-70 years in good health. The CDR3 reads CSATGTSWDYEQYF. CDR3 bases: TGCAGTGCCACCGGGACTAGCTGGGACTACGAGCAGTACTTC.